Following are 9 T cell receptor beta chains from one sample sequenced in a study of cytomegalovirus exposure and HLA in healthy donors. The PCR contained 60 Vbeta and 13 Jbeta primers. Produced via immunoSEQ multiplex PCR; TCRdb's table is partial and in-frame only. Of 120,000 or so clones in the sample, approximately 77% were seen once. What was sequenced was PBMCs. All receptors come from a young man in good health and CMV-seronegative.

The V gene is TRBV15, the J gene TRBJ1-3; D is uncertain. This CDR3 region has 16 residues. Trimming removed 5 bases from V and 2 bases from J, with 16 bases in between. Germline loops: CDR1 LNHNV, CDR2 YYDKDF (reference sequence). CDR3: CATSSQIGVPGNTIYF. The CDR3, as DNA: TGTGCCACCAGCTCCCAAATTGGAGTTCCTGGAAACACCATATATTTT. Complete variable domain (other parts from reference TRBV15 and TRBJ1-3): DAMVIQNPRYQVTQFGKPVTLSCSQTLNHNVMYWYQQKSSQAPKLLFHYYDKDFNNEADTPDNFQSRRPNTSFCFLDIRSPGLGDTAMYLCATSSQIGVPGNTIYFGEGSWLTVV.

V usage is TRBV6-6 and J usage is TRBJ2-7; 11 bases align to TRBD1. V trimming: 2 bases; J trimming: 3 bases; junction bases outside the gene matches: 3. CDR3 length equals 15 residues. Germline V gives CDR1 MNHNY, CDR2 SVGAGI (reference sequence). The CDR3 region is CASSYRGTGGYEQYF. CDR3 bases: TGTGCCAGCAGTTACCGCGGGACAGGGGGCTACGAGCAGTACTTC.

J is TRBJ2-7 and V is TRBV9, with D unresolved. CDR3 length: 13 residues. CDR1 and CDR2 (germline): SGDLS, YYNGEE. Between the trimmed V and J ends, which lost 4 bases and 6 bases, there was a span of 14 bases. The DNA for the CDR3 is TGTGCCAGCAGCCCCCAGGTTGGCCCCGAGCAGTACTTC. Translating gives CASSPQVGPEQYF.

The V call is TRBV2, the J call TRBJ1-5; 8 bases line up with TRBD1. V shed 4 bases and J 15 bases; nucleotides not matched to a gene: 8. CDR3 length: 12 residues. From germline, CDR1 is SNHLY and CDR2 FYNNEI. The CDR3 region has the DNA TGTGCCAGCAGTGGCTGGGACAGGCCTCCGCATTTT. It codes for CASSGWDRPPHF.

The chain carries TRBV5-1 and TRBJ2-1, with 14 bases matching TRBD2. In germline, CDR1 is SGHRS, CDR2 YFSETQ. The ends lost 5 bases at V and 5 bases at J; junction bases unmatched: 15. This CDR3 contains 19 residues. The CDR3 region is CASRRVRLAGGKSDNEQFF. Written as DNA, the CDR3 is TGCGCCAGCAGAAGGGTTCGACTAGCGGGGGGGAAAAGTGACAATGAGCAGTTCTTC. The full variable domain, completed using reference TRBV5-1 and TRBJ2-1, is KAGVTQTPRYLIKTRGQQVTLSCSPISGHRSVSWYQQTPGQGLQFLFEYFSETQRNKGNFPGRFSGRQFSNSRSEMNVSTLELGDSALYLCASRRVRLAGGKSDNEQFFGPGTRLTVL.

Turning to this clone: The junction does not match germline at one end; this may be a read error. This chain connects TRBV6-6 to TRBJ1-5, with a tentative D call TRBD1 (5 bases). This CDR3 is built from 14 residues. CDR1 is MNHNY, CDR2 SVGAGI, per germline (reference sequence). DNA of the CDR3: TGTGCCAGCAGTTACCAAAGGGGCAAACAGCCCCAGCATTTT. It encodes CASSYQRGKQPQHF.

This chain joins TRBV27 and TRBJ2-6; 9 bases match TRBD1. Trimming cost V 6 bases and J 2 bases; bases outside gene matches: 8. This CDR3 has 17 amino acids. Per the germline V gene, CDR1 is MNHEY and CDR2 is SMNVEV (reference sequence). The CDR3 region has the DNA TGTGCCAGCAGCTTACAGGGGGCGCCTACTGGGGCCAACGTCCTGACTTTC. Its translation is CASSLQGAPTGANVLTF. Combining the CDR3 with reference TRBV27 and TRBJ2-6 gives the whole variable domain EAQVTQNPRYLITVTGKKLTVTCSQNMNHEYMSWYRQDPGLGLRQIYYSMNVEVTDKGDVPEGYKVSRKEKRNFPLILESPSPNQTSLYFCASSLQGAPTGANVLTFGAGSRLTVL.

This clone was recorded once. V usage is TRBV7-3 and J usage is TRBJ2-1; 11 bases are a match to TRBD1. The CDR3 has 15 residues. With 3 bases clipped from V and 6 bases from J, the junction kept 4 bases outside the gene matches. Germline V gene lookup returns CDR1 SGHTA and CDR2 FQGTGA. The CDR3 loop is CASSLGQGVGNEQFF. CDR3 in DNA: TGTGCCAGCAGCTTGGGACAGGGGGTAGGCAATGAGCAGTTCTTC.

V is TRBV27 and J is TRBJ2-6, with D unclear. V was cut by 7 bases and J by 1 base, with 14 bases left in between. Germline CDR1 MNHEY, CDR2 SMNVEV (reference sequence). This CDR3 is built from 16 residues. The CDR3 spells CASIPAGVSGANVLTF. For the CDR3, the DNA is TGTGCCAGCATTCCCGCCGGAGTATCTGGGGCCAACGTCCTGACTTTC.